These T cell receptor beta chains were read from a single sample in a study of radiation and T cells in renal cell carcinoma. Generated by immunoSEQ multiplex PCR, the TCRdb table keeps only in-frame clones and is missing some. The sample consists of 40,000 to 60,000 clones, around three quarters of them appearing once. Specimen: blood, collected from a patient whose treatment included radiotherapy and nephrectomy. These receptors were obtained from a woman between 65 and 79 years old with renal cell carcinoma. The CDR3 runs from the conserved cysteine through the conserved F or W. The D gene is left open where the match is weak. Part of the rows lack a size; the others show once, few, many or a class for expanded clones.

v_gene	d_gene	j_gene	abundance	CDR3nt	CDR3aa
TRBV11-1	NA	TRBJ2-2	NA	TGTGCCAGCAGCTCACGGGTAGGGGCTCGAAACACCGGGGAGCTGTTTTTT	CASSSRVGARNTGELFF
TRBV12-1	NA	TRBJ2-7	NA	TGTGCCAGCAGCTCAGGACCGGGCTCCTACGAGCAGTACTTC	CASSSGPGSYEQYF
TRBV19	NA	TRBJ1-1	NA	TGTGCCAGTAGCCTCGCACGGCACTCTGAAGCTTTCTTT	CASSLARHSEAFF
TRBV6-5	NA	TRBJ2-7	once	TGTGCCAGCAGTTACTCCGGCGGCACCTACGAGCAGTACTTC	CASSYSGGTYEQYF
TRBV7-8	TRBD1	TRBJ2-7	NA	TGTGCCAGCAGCAAAGTCGCCGGACAGGGAGCCCACGAGCAGTACTTC	CASSKVAGQGAHEQYF
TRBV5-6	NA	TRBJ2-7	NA	TGTGCCAGCAGCTACCCGACAGGCTACGAGCAGTACTTC	CASSYPTGYEQYF
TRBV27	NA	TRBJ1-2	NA	TGTGCCAGCAGTCCTTCCTTATACGGGCGGTACACCTTC	CASSPSLYGRYTF
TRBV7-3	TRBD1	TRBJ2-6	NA	TGTGCCAGCAGCTTAAGCGACAGGGCTGGGGCCAACGTCCTGACTTTC	CASSLSDRAGANVLTF
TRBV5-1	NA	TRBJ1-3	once	TGCGCCAGCAGCTTGAGCAGGGACTCTGGAAACACCATATATTTT	CASSLSRDSGNTIYF
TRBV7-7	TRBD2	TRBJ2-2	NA	TGTGCCAGCAGCTTAGCCGGGACTAGTGGCGGGGAGCTGTTTTTT	CASSLAGTSGGELFF